The source of this T cell receptor beta chain is a study of technical replicates of blood from several donors. With 5 bases removed from V and 7 bases from J, the gap between germline ends came to 17 bases. The germline gives CDR1 SGHNT, CDR2 YENEEA. The CDR3 extends over 14 amino acids. The repertoire was sequenced with immunoSEQ multiplex PCR; TCRdb's copy has only in-frame clones and lacks some. The profile shows approximately 88,000 clones, about 96% of them singletons. The sequencing sample was made of T cells isolated from PBMCs. This sequence joins TRBV11-3 and TRBJ1-2, with D perhaps TRBD1 (5 bases). The clonotype was recovered from a human donor in good health. The CDR3 DNA follows: TGTGCCAGCAGCCCTGCCGCAGGGATAGGTGGCTACACCTTC. Protein sequence: CASSPAAGIGGYTF.